This TCR beta chain was sequenced for a study of T cell repertoires in cytomegalovirus infection. Study-wide background: Selected CMV epitopes included recently identified HLA-C-restricted ones as well as well-studied HLA-B-restricted ones. Indications came from public TCR beta signatures; they pointed to CMV infection and to a matching HLA type.

The germline CDR1 and CDR2 sequences are SGHAT and FQNNGV. This CDR3 contains 14 residues. The ends lost 1 base at V and 9 bases at J; junction bases unmatched: 6. Study-wide results and limits: Based on cumulative public TCR beta family frequency, carriers of CMV plus the relevant HLA were identified. CMV-specific TCR beta clonotypes restricted by HLA-C were the ones dominating the ex vivo response.

In the case of this clonotype: The antigen is not known.

TCRdb analysed the reads with MiXCR anew, one entry per CDR3 protein. The sample holds about 70,000 distinct CDR3 sequences; 20% to 25% are singletons and the top ten take roughly 62%. The TCR was taken from a human donor in good health (CMV status not recorded). Some clones in this sample may be carry-over from other donors' samples. This chain connects TRBV11-2 to TRBJ2-4, with 7 bases fitting TRBD1. Specimen: CD8+ T cells from cultured PBMCs, collected from culture after CMV antigen stimulation. The CDR3 loop is CASSLGQGVGIQYF. The CDR3 nucleotides read TGTGCCAGCAGCTTAGGCCAGGGGGTCGGCATTCAGTACTTC.